This record covers a single T cell receptor (beta chain). The target antigen is unknown. These data are taken from a study of cytomegalovirus exposure and HLA in healthy donors. Primers included in the PCR were 60 Vbeta and 13 Jbeta primers. Sequencing used immunoSEQ multiplex PCR; TCRdb keeps in-frame clones, though not all of them. Recorded for this sample: some 140,000 clones. The CDR3 is made up of 14 amino acids. The germline V and J ends were trimmed by 8 bases and 5 bases, with 18 bases remaining between them. Germline CDR1 SGHTA, CDR2 FQGNSA. Study outcomes and limitations: In a later analysis, several top co-occurrence clusters appeared linked to parvovirus B19, influenza, CMV and Epstein-Barr virus.

The receptor comes from a woman aged 40 to 50 in good health and CMV-seronegative. Sequenced input: PBMCs. This chain joins TRBV7-2 and TRBJ2-5; no clear D gene. CDR3 protein: CASEWARVGETQYF. The CDR3 DNA sequence: TGTGCCAGCGAGTGGGCCCGTGTTGGGGAGACCCAGTACTTC.